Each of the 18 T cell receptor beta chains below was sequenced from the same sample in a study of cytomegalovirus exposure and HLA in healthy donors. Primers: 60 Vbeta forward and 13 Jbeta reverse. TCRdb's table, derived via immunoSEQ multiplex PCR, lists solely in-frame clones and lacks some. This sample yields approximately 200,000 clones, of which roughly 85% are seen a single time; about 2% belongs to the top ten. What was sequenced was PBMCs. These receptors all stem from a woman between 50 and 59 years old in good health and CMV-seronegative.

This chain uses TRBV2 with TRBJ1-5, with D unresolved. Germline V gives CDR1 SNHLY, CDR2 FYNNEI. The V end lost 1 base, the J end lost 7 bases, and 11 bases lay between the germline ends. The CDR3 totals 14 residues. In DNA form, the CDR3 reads TGTGCCAGCAGTGAAGGTTCCCTAAAGCAGCCCCAGCATTTT. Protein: CASSEGSLKQPQHF.

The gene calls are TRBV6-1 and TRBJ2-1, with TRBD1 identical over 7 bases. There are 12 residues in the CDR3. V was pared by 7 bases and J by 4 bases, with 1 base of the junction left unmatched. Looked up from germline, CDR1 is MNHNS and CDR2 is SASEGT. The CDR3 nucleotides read TGTGCCAGCAACAGGGGATACAATGAGCAGTTCTTC. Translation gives CASNRGYNEQFF.

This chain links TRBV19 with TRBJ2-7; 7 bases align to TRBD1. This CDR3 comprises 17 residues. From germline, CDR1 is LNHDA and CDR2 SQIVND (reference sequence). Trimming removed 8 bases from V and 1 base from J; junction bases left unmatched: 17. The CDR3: CASSLSSGTAVSYEQYF. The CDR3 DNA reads TGTGCCAGTTCCTTGTCTTCCGGGACAGCTGTATCCTACGAGCAGTACTTC. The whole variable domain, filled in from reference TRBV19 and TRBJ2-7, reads DGGITQSPKYLFRKEGQNVTLSCEQNLNHDAMYWYRQDPGQGLRLIYYSQIVNDFQKGDIAEGYSVSREKKESFPLTVTSAQKNPTAFYLCASSLSSGTAVSYEQYFGPGTRLTVT.

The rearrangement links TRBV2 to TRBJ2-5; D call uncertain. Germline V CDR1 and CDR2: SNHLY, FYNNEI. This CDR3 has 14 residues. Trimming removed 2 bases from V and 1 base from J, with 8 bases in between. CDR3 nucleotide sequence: TGTGCCAGCAGTGAACTTTACAGCCAAGAGACCCAGTACTTC. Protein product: CASSELYSQETQYF.

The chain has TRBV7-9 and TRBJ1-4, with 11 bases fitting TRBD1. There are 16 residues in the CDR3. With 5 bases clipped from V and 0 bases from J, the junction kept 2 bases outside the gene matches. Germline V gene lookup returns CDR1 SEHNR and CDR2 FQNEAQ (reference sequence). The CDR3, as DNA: TGTGCCAGCAGCCCGGGACAGGGGGCAACTAATGAAAAACTGTTTTTT. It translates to CASSPGQGATNEKLFF.

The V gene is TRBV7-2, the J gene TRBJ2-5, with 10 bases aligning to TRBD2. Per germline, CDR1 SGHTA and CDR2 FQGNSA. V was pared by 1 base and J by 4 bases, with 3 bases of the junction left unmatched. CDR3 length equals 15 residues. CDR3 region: CASSLGSGRGETQYF. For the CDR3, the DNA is TGTGCCAGCAGCTTAGGAAGCGGGAGGGGAGAGACCCAGTACTTC.

DNA of the CDR3: TGTGCCAGCAGTTACGGGAGGCTGGTGAATGAGCAGTTCTTC. Amino acid sequence: CASSYGRLVNEQFF. The V call is TRBV6-5, the J call TRBJ2-1; D may be TRBD2 (6 bases). V lost 2 bases to trimming and J lost 7 bases, with 12 bases between them. This CDR3 spans 14 amino acids. Germline lookup yields CDR1 MNHEY and CDR2 SVGAGI.

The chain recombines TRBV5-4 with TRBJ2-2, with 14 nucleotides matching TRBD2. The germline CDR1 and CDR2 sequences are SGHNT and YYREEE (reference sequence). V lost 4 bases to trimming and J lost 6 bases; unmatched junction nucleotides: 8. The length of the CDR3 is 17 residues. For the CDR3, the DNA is TGTGCCAGCAGCGGGGGACTAGCGGGAGAGGCAGCCGGGGAGCTGTTTTTT. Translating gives CASSGGLAGEAAGELFF.

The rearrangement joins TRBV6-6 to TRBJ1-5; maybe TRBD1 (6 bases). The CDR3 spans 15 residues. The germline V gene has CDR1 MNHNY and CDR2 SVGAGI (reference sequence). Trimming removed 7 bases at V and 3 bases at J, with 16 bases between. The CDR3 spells CASTPGTPNNQPQHF. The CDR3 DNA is TGTGCCAGCACCCCCGGGACACCTAACAATCAGCCCCAGCATTTT.

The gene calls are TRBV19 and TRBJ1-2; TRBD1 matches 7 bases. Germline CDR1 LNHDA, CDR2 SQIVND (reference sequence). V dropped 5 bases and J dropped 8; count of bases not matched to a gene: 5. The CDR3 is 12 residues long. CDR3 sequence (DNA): TGTGCCAGTAGTGAGGGGGCGCAAGGCTACACCTTC. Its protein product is CASSEGAQGYTF. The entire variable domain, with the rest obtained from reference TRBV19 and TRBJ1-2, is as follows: DGGITQSPKYLFRKEGQNVTLSCEQNLNHDAMYWYRQDPGQGLRLIYYSQIVNDFQKGDIAEGYSVSREKKESFPLTVTSAQKNPTAFYLCASSEGAQGYTFGSGTRLTVV.

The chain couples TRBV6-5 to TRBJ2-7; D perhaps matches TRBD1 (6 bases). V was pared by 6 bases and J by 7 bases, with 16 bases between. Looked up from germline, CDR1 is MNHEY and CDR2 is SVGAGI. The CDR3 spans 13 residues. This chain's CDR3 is CASSYRDGQEQYF. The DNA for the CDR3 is TGTGCCAGCAGCTACCGCGACGGACAGGAGCAGTACTTC.

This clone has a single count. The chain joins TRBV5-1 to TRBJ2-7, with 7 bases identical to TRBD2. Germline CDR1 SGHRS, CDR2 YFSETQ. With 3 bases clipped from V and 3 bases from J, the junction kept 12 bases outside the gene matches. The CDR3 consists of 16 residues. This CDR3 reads CASSSAGGSIVYEQYF. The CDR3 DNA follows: TGCGCCAGCAGCTCCGCCGGCGGGAGCATTGTCTACGAGCAGTACTTC.

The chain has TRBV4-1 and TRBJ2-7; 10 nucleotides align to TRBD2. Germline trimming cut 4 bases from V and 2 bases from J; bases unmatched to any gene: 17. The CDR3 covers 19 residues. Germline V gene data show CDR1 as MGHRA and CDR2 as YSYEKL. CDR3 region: CASSPPLGASGSLTYEQYF. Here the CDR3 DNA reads TGCGCCAGCAGCCCGCCACTGGGGGCTAGCGGGAGTCTCACCTACGAGCAGTACTTC.

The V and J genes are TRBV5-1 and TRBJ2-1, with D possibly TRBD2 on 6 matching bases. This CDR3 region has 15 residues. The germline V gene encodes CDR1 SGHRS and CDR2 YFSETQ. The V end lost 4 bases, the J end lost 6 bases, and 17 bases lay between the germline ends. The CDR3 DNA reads TGCGCCAGCAGCCGACTTCCGGGACTCCCCAATGAGCAGTTCTTC. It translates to CASSRLPGLPNEQFF.

This CDR3 reads CASSLSGTPTYEQYF. The CDR3 DNA reads TGTGCCAGCAGCTTATCTGGGACACCGACCTACGAGCAGTACTTC. The chain carries TRBV5-8 and TRBJ2-5, with a tentative D call TRBD1 (6 bases). TRBJ2-7 matches the DNA end more closely, so the J call is doubtful. Germline V gives CDR1 SGHTS, CDR2 YDEGEE. The CDR3 contains 15 residues.

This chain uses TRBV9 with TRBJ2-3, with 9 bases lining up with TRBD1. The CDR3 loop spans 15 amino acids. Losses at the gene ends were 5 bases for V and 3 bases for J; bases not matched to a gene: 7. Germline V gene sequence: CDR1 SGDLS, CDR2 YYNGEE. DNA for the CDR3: TGTGCCAGCAGTATACCGGGACAGGGAACAGATACGCAGTATTTT. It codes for CASSIPGQGTDTQYF.

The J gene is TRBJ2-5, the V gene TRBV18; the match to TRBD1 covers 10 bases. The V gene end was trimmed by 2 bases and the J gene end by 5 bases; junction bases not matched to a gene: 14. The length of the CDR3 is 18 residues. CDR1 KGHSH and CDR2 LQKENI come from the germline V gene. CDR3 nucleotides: TGTGCCAGCTCACCAGGATTTGGGACAGGGGATCTGTCGGAGACCCAGTACTTC. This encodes CASSPGFGTGDLSETQYF.

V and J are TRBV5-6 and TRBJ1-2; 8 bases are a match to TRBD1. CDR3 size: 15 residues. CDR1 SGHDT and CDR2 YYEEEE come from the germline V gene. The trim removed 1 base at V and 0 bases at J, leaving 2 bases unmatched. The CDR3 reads CASSLLRGPNYGYTF. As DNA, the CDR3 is TGTGCCAGCAGCTTGCTCAGGGGGCCTAACTATGGCTACACCTTC.